A selection of T cell receptor beta chains follows, all from one sample in a study of Graves' ophthalmopathy and Graves' hyperthyroidism. TCRdb reprocessed the multiplex PCR reads with MiXCR, giving one entry per CDR3 protein. The table includes over a million distinct CDR3 sequences, less than 45% detected once. The sequenced sample consisted of peripheral blood or thyroid tissue (not recorded which). These receptors were obtained from an adult man with Graves' hyperthyroidism. CDR3s include the opening cysteine and the closing phenylalanine or tryptophan. Each record gives: CDR3 protein, CDR3 DNA, clone size, D gene, J gene, V gene. A D gene is named only where the DNA matches it firmly. Clone size is shown for a subset of rows, as once, few, many or a class of expanded clone.

CASSVGHLNYGYTF TGTGCCAGCAGTGTGGGACATTTAAACTATGGCTACACCTTC . . TRBJ1-2 TRBV2
CASSLGAPDRGGIYEQYF TGCGCCAGCAGCTTAGGAGCCCCAGATCGAGGGGGAATCTACGAGCAGTACTTC many . TRBJ2-7 TRBV5-1
CASSQTIAGQGMETQYF TGTGCCAGCAGCCAAACAATAGCGGGACAGGGGATGGAGACCCAGTACTTC . TRBD1 TRBJ2-5 TRBV7-2
CASSFFTPGTKSQETQYF TGTGCCAGCAGCTTTTTTACGCCCGGGACAAAAAGCCAAGAGACCCAGTACTTC . . TRBJ2-5 TRBV7-6
CSAIRGYGGEQYF TGCAGTGCTATCAGGGGATATGGTGGCGAGCAGTACTTC few . TRBJ2-7 TRBV20-1
CASSQGLAGGILDEQYF TGTGCCAGCAGTCAAGGACTAGCGGGGGGCATATTGGATGAGCAGTACTTC few TRBD2 TRBJ2-7 TRBV13
CASSRGTNTEAFF TGTGCCAGCAGTCGCGGGACAAACACTGAAGCTTTCTTT many . TRBJ1-1 TRBV2
CASSPPRYGYTF TGTGCCAGCAGTCCCCCCCGTTATGGCTACACCTTC few . TRBJ1-2 TRBV6-2/TRBV6-3
CSARDVRQATEQYF TGCAGTGCTAGAGATGTTAGGCAAGCTACGGAGCAGTACTTC . . TRBJ2-7 TRBV20-1
CASSQDTAKGGNEQYF TGCGCCAGCAGCCAAGATACGGCGAAGGGCGGCAACGAGCAGTACTTC many . TRBJ2-7 TRBV4-3
CAGSHLGQGLNTEAFF TGTGCCGGCAGCCACTTAGGCCAGGGCCTGAACACTGAAGCTTTCTTC . . TRBJ1-1 TRBV14
CASSYRDNNQPQHF TGTGCCAGCAGTTACCGGGACAACAATCAGCCCCAGCATTTT . . TRBJ1-5 TRBV6-5
CSDRVGHF TGCAGCGATCGGGTCGGGCATTTT many . TRBJ1-5 TRBV20-1
CASSQQGDGSYEQYF TGCGCCAGCAGCCAACAAGGGGACGGGTCCTACGAGCAGTACTTC . . TRBJ2-7 TRBV4-3
CSAVAANEQFF TGCAGCGCAGTAGCGGCGAATGAGCAGTTCTTC . . TRBJ2-1 TRBV29-1
CASSPSWRGETQYF TGTGCCAGCAGCCCATCCTGGCGGGGAGAGACCCAGTACTTC many . TRBJ2-5 TRBV7-8
CSASRSLGAGGQPQHF TGCAGTGCTAGCCGTAGCCTTGGGGCGGGCGGGCAGCCCCAGCATTTT once . TRBJ1-5 TRBV20-1
CASSLGDPGTSGRQETQYF TGTGCCAGCAGCTTAGGTGATCCTGGGACTAGCGGGAGACAAGAGACCCAGTACTTC few TRBD2 TRBJ2-5 TRBV7-9
CASSYSRPWDGYTF TGTGCCAGCAGTTACTCGAGGCCCTGGGATGGCTACACCTTC . . TRBJ1-2 TRBV6-1
CASGGQNRNGYTF TGTGCCAGCGGGGGACAGAATAGGAACGGCTACACCTTC . TRBD1 TRBJ1-2 TRBV12-3/TRBV12-4
CASSYSENDVYGYTF TGTGCCAGCAGTTACTCGGAAAATGACGTCTATGGCTACACCTTC . . TRBJ1-2 TRBV6-6
CASSELGDWMPLHF TGTGCCAGCAGTGAATTGGGGGATTGGATGCCCCTCCACTTT many . TRBJ1-6 TRBV25-1
CASSLRPSTDSNQPQHF TGTGCCAGCAGCTTACGACCCTCGACAGATAGCAATCAGCCCCAGCATTTT many . TRBJ1-5 TRBV7-2
CASSFSGANVLTF TGTGCCAGCTCTTTCTCTGGGGCCAACGTCCTGACTTTC many . TRBJ2-6 TRBV7-2
CAISKTSGSSYEQYF TGTGCCATCAGTAAGACTAGCGGGAGTTCCTACGAGCAGTACTTC . TRBD2 TRBJ2-7 TRBV10-3
CASSQPAGDRRKLNEKLFF TGCGCCAGCAGCCAACCCGCCGGGGACAGACGGAAACTTAATGAAAAACTGTTTTTT few TRBD1 TRBJ1-4 TRBV4-1
CASSPAEGTPYEQYF TGTGCCAGCAGCCCCGCGGAAGGGACTCCCTACGAGCAGTACTTC once . TRBJ2-7 TRBV12-3/TRBV12-4
CASSPGVGTVGYTF TGTGCCAGCAGCCCAGGGGTGGGGACAGTGGGCTACACCTTC few TRBD1 TRBJ1-2 TRBV7-9
CASSLVTGGVVGTQYF TGTGCCAGCAGCTTAGTTACGGGGGGAGTCGTGGGGACCCAGTACTTC many TRBD2 TRBJ2-5 TRBV7-2
CASSLGLTF TGTGCCAGCAGCTTGGGGCTGACTTTC few . TRBJ2-6 TRBV7-9
CSATTGTGNNQPQHF TGCAGTGCCACGACCGGGACAGGGAACAATCAGCCCCAGCATTTT few TRBD1 TRBJ1-5 TRBV20-1
CASSTRQGVVFTEAFF TGTGCCAGCAGCACCAGACAGGGGGTAGTTTTTACTGAAGCTTTCTTT few TRBD1 TRBJ1-1 TRBV12-3/TRBV12-4
CASSNSLNGYTF TGTGCCAGCAGCAACAGCCTCAATGGCTACACCTTC many . TRBJ1-2 TRBV6-2/TRBV6-3
CASTRSYGRNYGYTF TGTGCCAGCACCCGCAGTTACGGACGGAACTATGGCTACACCTTC . . TRBJ1-2 TRBV7-2
CSSQQGPGHEQYF TGCAGCAGCCAACAAGGCCCAGGGCACGAGCAGTACTTC . . TRBJ2-7 TRBV29-1